A selection of T cell receptor beta chains follows, all from one sample in a study of a mutant IDH1 vaccine in newly diagnosed glioma. No cognate antigen is known for these TCRs. Repertoires were generated with immunoSEQ multiplex PCR, while TCRdb's copy carries only in-frame clones and drops some. The table lists 58,000 or so clones, 75% to 90% of them singletons. Sequencing used PBMCs, obtained from a glioma patient whose treatment included an IDH1 peptide vaccine. These receptors were taken from a woman aged 45-65 years with glioma. CDR3s include the opening cysteine and the closing phenylalanine or tryptophan. D genes are given only for firm matches. The size field is filled for only some rows; it gives once, few, many or a size class.

>NA|TRBJ1-3|NA|TRBV19
CASSSPLGNTIYF
TGTGCCAGTAGTTCCCCCCTTGGAAACACCATATATTTT
>NA|TRBJ2-7|TRBD1|TRBV27
CASSLVGGVGEQYF
TGTGCCAGCAGTTTAGTAGGGGGCGTCGGCGAGCAGTACTTC
>NA|TRBJ1-4|NA|TRBV18
CASSPPAHAQLNEKLFF
TGTGCCAGCTCACCACCTGCCCATGCTCAACTTAATGAAAAACTGTTTTTT
>NA|TRBJ1-2|TRBD1|TRBV2
CASSTGDSGYTF
TGTGCCAGCAGTACAGGGGATTCTGGCTACACCTTC
>NA|TRBJ2-5|TRBD2|TRBV18
CASSPVPGLAGEETQYF
TGTGCCAGCTCACCAGTCCCGGGACTAGCGGGAGAAGAGACCCAGTACTTC
>few|TRBJ1-1|TRBD1|TRBV7-2
CASSSGTGLSSRGDTEAFF
TGTGCCAGCAGTTCCGGGACAGGGCTGTCCTCGCGGGGGGACACTGAAGCTTTCTTT
>few|TRBJ1-1|TRBD1|TRBV4-3
CASSRGRNTEAFF
TGCGCCAGCAGTAGGGGGCGGAACACTGAAGCTTTCTTT
>once|TRBJ2-3|NA|TRBV9
CASSGGAMRNTDTQYF
TGTGCCAGCAGCGGTGGAGCGATGCGGAACACAGATACGCAGTATTTT
>NA|TRBJ1-6|NA|TRBV21-1
CASFIEPVPHF
TGTGCCAGCTTCATAGAGCCAGTCCCCCACTTT
>NA|TRBJ1-1|NA|TRBV4-1
CASSQTTGTTEAFF
TGCGCCAGCAGCCAGACAACAGGGACCACTGAAGCTTTCTTT
>NA|TRBJ1-2|TRBD1|TRBV7-9
CASRGTGGISGYTF
TGTGCCAGCAGGGGTACAGGGGGCATCAGCGGCTACACCTTC
>NA|TRBJ1-5|NA|TRBV4-3
CASSQESNQPQHF
TGCGCCAGCAGCCAAGAGTCCAATCAGCCCCAGCATTTT
>once|TRBJ2-7|NA|TRBV4-3
CASSQDRLSYEQYF
TGCGCCAGCAGCCAAGATCGGCTTTCCTACGAGCAGTACTTC
>NA|TRBJ1-5|NA|TRBV6-1
CASKDLQPQHF
TGTGCCAGCAAAGACCTTCAGCCCCAGCATTTT
>few|TRBJ1-3|TRBD1|TRBV4-2
CASSQVGDSTSGNTIYF
TGTGCCAGCAGCCAAGTCGGGGACAGCACCTCTGGAAACACCATATATTTT
>NA|TRBJ1-5|NA|TRBV6-1
CASSDMGNQPQHF
TGTGCCAGCAGTGATATGGGCAATCAGCCCCAGCATTTT
>NA|TRBJ1-2|NA|TRBV5-4
CASSFYSSYGYTF
TGTGCCAGCAGCTTCTACAGCAGCTATGGCTACACCTTC
>NA|TRBJ1-2|NA|TRBV9
CASSAPQSFGDQQYGYTF
TGTGCCAGCAGCGCCCCGCAATCGTTCGGGGATCAACAATATGGCTACACCTTC
>NA|TRBJ2-7|NA|TRBV30
CAWRDQYEQYF
TGTGCCTGGAGGGACCAATACGAGCAGTACTTC
>NA|TRBJ2-3|NA|TRBV7-2
CASSSSYREDTQYF
TGTGCCAGCAGCTCATCATACAGGGAGGATACGCAGTATTTT
>NA|TRBJ1-6|NA|TRBV5-4
CASSLREPYNSPLHF
TGTGCCAGCAGCTTGAGGGAACCCTATAATTCACCCCTCCACTTT
>few|TRBJ2-7|NA|TRBV2
CASTPNYEQYF
TGTGCCAGCACACCGAACTACGAGCAGTACTTC
>NA|TRBJ2-7|TRBD1|TRBV5-1
CASSSQTGRVDEQYF
TGCGCCAGCAGCTCCCAGACAGGGAGAGTGGACGAGCAGTACTTC
>NA|TRBJ2-7|NA|TRBV5-1
CASSSWTGISYEQYF
TGCGCCAGCAGCTCCTGGACGGGAATCTCCTACGAGCAGTACTTC